The sequence of this T cell receptor (beta chain) was determined in a study of blood T cell repertoires in COVID-19. In the original processing: Scientists estimated how many nucleated cells there were by amplifying reference gene primers. The assay was immunoSEQ multiplex PCR, and TCRdb's table has in-frame clones only and misses some. Clonal size and the V and J genes are those of that table, whereas D and trimming came from the DNA. The sample has some 230,000 clones; 84% are singletons. The CDR3 spans 15 residues. Germline V gene sequence: CDR1 LNHNV, CDR2 YYDKDF (reference sequence). Between the trimmed V and J ends, which lost 5 bases and 0 bases, there was a span of 10 bases.

This chain connects TRBV15 to TRBJ2-2; D is possibly TRBD1 (5 bases). Sequencing was carried out using peripheral blood. The TCR sequence derives from a woman aged 55-70 years who had recovered from COVID-19. The CDR3 sequence is CATSYDRANTGELFF. The CDR3 DNA sequence: TGTGCCACCAGCTACGACAGAGCGAACACCGGGGAGCTGTTTTTT.